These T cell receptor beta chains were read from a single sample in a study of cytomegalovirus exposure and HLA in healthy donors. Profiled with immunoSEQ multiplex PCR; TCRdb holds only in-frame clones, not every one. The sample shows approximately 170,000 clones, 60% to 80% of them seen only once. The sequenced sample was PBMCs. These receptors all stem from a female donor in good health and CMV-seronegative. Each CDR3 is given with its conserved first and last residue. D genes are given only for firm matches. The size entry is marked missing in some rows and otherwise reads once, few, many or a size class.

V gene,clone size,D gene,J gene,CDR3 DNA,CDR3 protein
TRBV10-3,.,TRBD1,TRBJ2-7,TGTGCCATTACAGGGGGCTCCTACGAGCAGTACTTC,CAITGGSYEQYF
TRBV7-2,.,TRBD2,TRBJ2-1,TGTGCCAGCAGCTTAGGGCTGAGCGGGGGGTTCAATGAGCAGTTCTTC,CASSLGLSGGFNEQFF
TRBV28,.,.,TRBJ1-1,TGTGCCAGCAACACGAGGAGCACTGAAGCTTTCTTT,CASNTRSTEAFF
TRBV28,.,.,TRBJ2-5,TGTGCCAGCAGTTTTACTGTCGAGACCCAGTACTTC,CASSFTVETQYF
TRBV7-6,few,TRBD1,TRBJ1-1,TGTGCCAGCAGCTTAGCTCAGGGGGCAGAGGGCAAAGCTTTCTTT,CASSLAQGAEGKAFF
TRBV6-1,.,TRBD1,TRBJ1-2,TGTGCCAGCAGTGAGGATCTTCAGGGGGCGCGGGGCTACACCTTC,CASSEDLQGARGYTF
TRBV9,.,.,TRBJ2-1,TGTGCCAGCAGCCTAACGTACAATGAGCAGTTCTTC,CASSLTYNEQFF
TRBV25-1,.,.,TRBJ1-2,TGTGCCAGCAGTGAATATGGCGGGACGGATATTGGTGGCTACACCTTC,CASSEYGGTDIGGYTF
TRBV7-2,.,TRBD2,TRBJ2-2,TGTGCCAGCAGCCCTACCCGCGCGGGGGGGCCCACCGGGGAGCTGTTTTTT,CASSPTRAGGPTGELFF
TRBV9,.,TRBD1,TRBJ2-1,TGTGCCAGCAGCGCGGGGACAGGGCCGAATGAGCAGTTCTTC,CASSAGTGPNEQFF
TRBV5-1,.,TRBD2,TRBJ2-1,TGCGCCAGCAGCTTGGAAGCGACTAGCAGCTCCTACAATGAGCAGTTCTTC,CASSLEATSSSYNEQFF
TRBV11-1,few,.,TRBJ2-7,TGTGCCAGCAGCTTAGTCAGAGGAGCCCTTGAGCAGTACTTC,CASSLVRGALEQYF
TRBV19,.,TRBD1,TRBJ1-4,TGTGCCAGTAGTACTCGACAGGGGCGGGAAAAACTGTTTTTT,CASSTRQGREKLFF
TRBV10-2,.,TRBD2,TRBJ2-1,TGCGCCAGCACGCTAGCGGGGGGCTACAATGAGCAGTTCTTC,CASTLAGGYNEQFF
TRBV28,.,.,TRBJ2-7,TGTGCCAGCAGGGGGACATCAACCTACGAGCAGTACTTC,CASRGTSTYEQYF
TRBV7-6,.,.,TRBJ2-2,TGTGCCAGCAGCCCGGAGAAGTTGGCTGGTGGAACCGGGGAGCTGTTTTTT,CASSPEKLAGGTGELFF
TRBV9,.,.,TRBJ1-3,TGTGCCAGCAGCGTAGATTTGGGACTTGGAAACACCATATATTTT,CASSVDLGLGNTIYF
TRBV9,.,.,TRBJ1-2,TGTGCCAGCAGCGTAGGGTCCGAGATTGGCTACACCTTC,CASSVGSEIGYTF
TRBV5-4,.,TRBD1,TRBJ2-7,TGTGCCAGCAGCCCTCGACAGGGGCCCTACGAGCAGTACTTC,CASSPRQGPYEQYF
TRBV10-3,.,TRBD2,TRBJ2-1,TGTGCCATCAGTGGAACTAGCGGGGGGGCCGGAACCTACAATGAGCAGTTCTTC,CAISGTSGGAGTYNEQFF
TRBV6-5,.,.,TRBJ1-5,TGTGCCAGCAGTTACTCGCGGAATAGCAATCAGCCCCAGCATTTT,CASSYSRNSNQPQHF
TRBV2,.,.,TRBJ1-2,TGTGCCAGGACCCGGGAGAGCGACTATGGCTACACCTTC,CARTRESDYGYTF
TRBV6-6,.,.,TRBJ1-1,TGTGCCAGCAGCGCAACTACGGCTTTCTTT,CASSATTAFF
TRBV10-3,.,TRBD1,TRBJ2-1,TGTGCCATCACCCAGACAGGGAACGGTGAGCAGTTCTTC,CAITQTGNGEQFF
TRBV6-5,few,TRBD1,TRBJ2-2,TGTGCCAGCAGAAAGACAGGGGGAAACACCGGGGAGCTGTTTTTT,CASRKTGGNTGELFF
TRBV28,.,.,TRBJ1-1,TGTGCCAGCAGTTTCCTCCAGGGTGGTGAAGCTTTCTTT,CASSFLQGGEAFF
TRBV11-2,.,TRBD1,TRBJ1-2,TGTGCCAGCAGCACCCGGACAGGGAACTATGGCTACACCTTC,CASSTRTGNYGYTF
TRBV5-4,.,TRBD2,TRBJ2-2,TGTGCCAGCAGCCCTAGCGGGAGGGCAGTCACCGGGGAGCTGTTTTTT,CASSPSGRAVTGELFF
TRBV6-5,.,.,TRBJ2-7,TGTGCCAGCAGTTACCTCCCTGACGGGACCTACGAGCAGTACTTC,CASSYLPDGTYEQYF
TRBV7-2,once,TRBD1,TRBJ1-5,TGTGCCAGCAGCCTAGGGACAGGGAATGGTCAGCCCCAGCATTTT,CASSLGTGNGQPQHF
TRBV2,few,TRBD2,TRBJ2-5,TGTGCCAGCAAAGGACTAGCGGGAGGTGGGGGAGAGACCCAGTACTTC,CASKGLAGGGGETQYF
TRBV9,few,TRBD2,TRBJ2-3,TGTGCCAGCAGCGTAGCGGGGGGGGGAGCTGGTACAGATACGCAGTATTTT,CASSVAGGGAGTDTQYF
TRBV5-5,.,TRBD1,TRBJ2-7,TGTGCCAGCAGCTCGGGACAGGGGAGCTACGAGCAGTACTTC,CASSSGQGSYEQYF
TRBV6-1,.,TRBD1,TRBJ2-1,TGTGCCAGCAGTGAACAGTGGGACAGGGGGTCGTTCTTC,CASSEQWDRGSFF
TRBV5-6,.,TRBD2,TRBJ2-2,TGTGCCAGCAGCTTAGCGGGAGGGCCCCCCGGGGAGCTGTTTTTT,CASSLAGGPPGELFF
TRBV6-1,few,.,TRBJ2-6,TGTGCCAGCAGGGCGGGGTCTGGGGCCAACGTCCTGACTTTC,CASRAGSGANVLTF
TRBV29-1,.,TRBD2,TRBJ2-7,TGCAGCGTTGATGGCCTAGCGGGAGAGGTCGAGCAGTACTTC,CSVDGLAGEVEQYF
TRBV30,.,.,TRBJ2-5,TGTGCCTGCACGGACAGCCAAGAGACCCAGTACTTC,CACTDSQETQYF
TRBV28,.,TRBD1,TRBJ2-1,TGTGCCAGCAGCGCCTTTGACAGGGATGATGAGCAGTTCTTC,CASSAFDRDDEQFF
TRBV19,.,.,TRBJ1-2,TGTGCCAGTATCGGAATAGGGGAGGAATATGGCTACACCTTC,CASIGIGEEYGYTF
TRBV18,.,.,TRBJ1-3,TGTGCCAGCTCACCATCAGGGTATGGAAACACCATATATTTT,CASSPSGYGNTIYF
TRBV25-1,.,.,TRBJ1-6,TGTGCCAGCACGCCAGGAGGGAAAAATTCACCCCTCCACTTT,CASTPGGKNSPLHF
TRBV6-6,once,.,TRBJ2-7,TGTGCCAGCAACTTGCAGGCCTCTACCTACGAGCAGTACTTC,CASNLQASTYEQYF